Below, 26 T cell receptor beta chains from the same sample are listed, as sequenced in a study of shared clonotypes between healthy human individuals. Here immunoSEQ multiplex PCR was the method, and the copy in TCRdb shows in-frame clones only, minus some. The sample carries about a million clones, roughly 77% recorded once. The sample comprised memory CD4+ T cells from PBMCs. The sample's subset: CD45RA-negative fraction. All receptors come from a man younger than 35 in good health. Some clones in this sample may be carry-over from other donors' samples.

The rearrangement uses TRBV4-1 and TRBJ2-1; 10 bases agree with TRBD2. J was trimmed by 8 bases and V by 3 bases; bases with no gene match: 10. Looked up from germline, CDR1 is MGHRA and CDR2 is YSYEKL. The CDR3 consists of 16 residues. CDR3 bases: TGCGCCAGCAGCCAGGACTTCCTAGCGGGAGTGTATGAGCAGTTCTTC. This encodes CASSQDFLAGVYEQFF.

The rearrangement uses TRBV7-9 and TRBJ1-1; D uncertain. The V gene's germline CDR1 is SEHNR and CDR2 FQNEAQ (reference sequence). V lost 1 base to trimming and J lost 6 bases, with 6 bases between them. The CDR3 loop spans 12 amino acids. As DNA, the CDR3 is TGTGCCAGCAGCTTAGTGACGTCTGAAGCTTTCTTT. Encoded protein: CASSLVTSEAFF.

CDR3 residues: CAWSPGTHQPQHF. The CDR3 DNA reads as TGTGCCTGGAGCCCCGGGACCCATCAGCCCCAGCATTTT. This rearrangement joins TRBV30 to TRBJ1-5, with a possible D match to TRBD1 (5 bases). V was cut by 3 bases and J by 5 bases, with 11 bases left in between. The V gene's germline CDR1 is GTSNPN and CDR2 SVGIG (reference sequence). This CDR3 is 13 amino acids long.

As regards this clone: Other DNA sequences in this specimen translate into the identical CDR3. CDR3 bases: TGTGCCAGCAGCTTAGGAGTAAGCGGGAGCCAAGAGACCCAGTACTTC. Residues: CASSLGVSGSQETQYF. J is TRBJ2-5 and V is TRBV7-6; 8 bases are shared with TRBD2. Germline CDR1 reads SGHVS; CDR2 reads FNYEAQ. V dropped 1 base and J dropped 1; count of bases not matched to a gene: 5. The CDR3 spans 16 residues.

This sequence joins TRBV5-3 and TRBJ1-2; D is unresolved. TRBV5-3 is noted as an ORF with a role that remains uncertain. The CDR3 has 16 amino acids. V was pared by 0 bases and J by 5 bases, with 17 bases between. The CDR3: CARSLVRQVVMYGYTF. Written as DNA, the CDR3 is TGTGCCAGAAGCTTGGTACGTCAGGTGGTTATGTATGGCTACACCTTC.

The CDR3 nucleotides are TGCGCCAGCAGCTTGGACAGGGTCGGCAATCAGCCCCAGCATTTT. Translated: CASSLDRVGNQPQHF. This chain connects TRBV5-1 to TRBJ1-5; possibly TRBD1 for D (6 bases). With 0 bases removed from V and 2 bases from J, the gap between germline ends came to 9 bases. This CDR3 is 15 amino acids long. The germline CDR1 and CDR2 sequences are SGHRS and YFSETQ. The complete variable domain, with remaining parts taken from reference TRBV5-1 and TRBJ1-5, reads KAGVTQTPRYLIKTRGQQVTLSCSPISGHRSVSWYQQTPGQGLQFLFEYFSETQRNKGNFPGRFSGRQFSNSRSEMNVSTLELGDSALYLCASSLDRVGNQPQHFGDGTRLSIL.

The rearrangement links TRBV2 to TRBJ2-1, with D unresolved. Trimming removed 6 bases from V and 9 bases from J, with 21 bases in between. Germline V gives CDR1 SNHLY, CDR2 FYNNEI. The CDR3 is 15 residues long. The chain's CDR3 is CASRPDPLLMGEQFF. CDR3 in DNA: TGTGCCAGCAGGCCGGACCCCCTGCTCATGGGTGAGCAGTTCTTC.

Regarding this clone: A much larger clone is a single base away; this may be a read error. The chain joins TRBV5-4 to TRBJ2-5, with 7 nucleotides matching TRBD1. V lost 0 bases to trimming and J lost 5 bases; unmatched junction nucleotides: 1. Germline assignment: CDR1 SGHNT and CDR2 YYREEE (reference sequence). This CDR3 spans 13 amino acids. The CDR3 loop reads CASSLGQGETQYF. DNA of the CDR3: TGTGCCAGCAGCTTGGGACAGGGCGAGACCCAGTACTTC.

V and J are TRBV4-1 and TRBJ1-2, with D perhaps matching TRBD1 (5 bases). CDR1 MGHRA and CDR2 YSYEKL come from the germline V gene. Trimming pared 1 base from V and 4 bases from J, leaving 7 bases between. This CDR3 is built from 13 residues. The chain's CDR3 is CASSQVGTYGYTF. CDR3 nucleotide sequence: TGCGCCAGCAGCCAAGTGGGGACCTATGGCTACACCTTC.

This chain joins TRBV19 and TRBJ2-7; tentative D call: TRBD2 (6 bases). This CDR3 has 13 residues. The germline gives CDR1 LNHDA, CDR2 SQIVND (reference sequence). V was shortened by 3 bases and J by 3 bases, with 9 bases between the two germline ends. The CDR3 sequence is CASSIGTHYEQYF. Here the CDR3 DNA reads TGTGCCAGTAGTATTGGGACTCACTACGAGCAGTACTTC.

Worth noting for this clone: The same CDR3 arises from other DNA sequences in this sample as well. The genes are TRBV10-3 and TRBJ2-3; D may be TRBD1 (6 bases). Trimming left V 9 bases short and J 0 bases short, with 10 bases between. The CDR3 length is 13 residues. CDR1 is ENHRY and CDR2 is SYGVKD in the germline V gene. CDR3 region: CAITGQSTDTQYF. The CDR3 bases are TGTGCCATTACGGGACAAAGCACAGATACGCAGTATTTT.

This chain links TRBV18 with TRBJ1-4; D gene ambiguous. Germline lookup yields CDR1 KGHSH and CDR2 LQKENI. V lost 2 bases and J lost 0, with 10 bases in between. The CDR3 runs 16 residues. CDR3 protein: CASSPEQTPTNEKLFF. The CDR3 DNA is TGTGCCAGCTCACCAGAACAGACACCAACTAATGAAAAACTGTTTTTT.

CDR3 residues: CASRTDSPYGYTF. The CDR3 DNA reads TGTGCCAGCAGGACCGACAGCCCCTATGGCTACACCTTC. The V gene is TRBV2, the J gene TRBJ1-2, with D possibly being TRBD1 (5 bases). Trimming cost V 6 bases and J 4 bases, with 12 bases left between them. Germline lookup yields CDR1 SNHLY and CDR2 FYNNEI. CDR3 length: 13 residues.

The chain is built from TRBV10-3 and TRBJ2-3, with unresolved D. This CDR3 contains 14 residues. Germline-derived CDR1 and CDR2 are ENHRY and SYGVKD. Trimming cost V 2 bases and J 0 bases, with 6 bases left between them. CDR3 in DNA: TGTGCCATCAGTGAGAGGGCCAGCACAGATACGCAGTATTTT. It yields the protein CAISERASTDTQYF.

The chain employs TRBV7-9 and TRBJ1-3, with a tentative D call TRBD1 (6 bases). The germline V and J ends were trimmed by 3 bases and 8 bases, with 14 bases remaining between them. Germline CDR1 and CDR2: SEHNR and FQNEAQ (reference sequence). The CDR3 has 14 amino acids. In nucleotides, the CDR3 is TGTGCCAGCAGCTTCTATCAGGGGAGGGACACCATATATTTT. Translated: CASSFYQGRDTIYF.

J is TRBJ1-5 and V is TRBV5-5; D call uncertain. The germline V gene encodes CDR1 SGHKS and CDR2 YYEKEE (reference sequence). The V and J ends lost 3 bases and 7 bases respectively, with 17 bases between them. The CDR3 loop spans 15 amino acids. The CDR3 region is CASSSRYLGEQPQHF. CDR3 bases: TGTGCCAGCAGCTCCCGTTACCTTGGCGAACAGCCCCAGCATTTT.

V is TRBV6-1 and J is TRBJ1-4; no reliable D call. The CDR3 length is 11 residues. Looked up from germline, CDR1 is MNHNS and CDR2 is SASEGT. Trimming removed 10 bases at V and 8 bases at J, with 11 bases between. This CDR3 is CATRIAEKLFF. The CDR3 region has the DNA TGTGCCACCCGTATCGCCGAAAAACTGTTTTTT.

Comment on this clone: A far larger clone is one base from this, pointing to a likely read error. In the same sample, other DNA sequences code for this CDR3. This chain joins TRBV5-4 and TRBJ1-1, with TRBD1 matching 10 bases. Germline loops: CDR1 SGHNT, CDR2 YYREEE (reference sequence). This CDR3 region has 16 residues. CDR3 bases: TGTGCAAGCAGCTTGGGGACAGGGGTTGAGGACACTGAAGCTTTCTTT. Translating it yields CASSLGTGVEDTEAFF.

J is TRBJ1-1 and V is TRBV6-1, with D unclear. CDR3 size: 14 residues. The germline gives CDR1 MNHNS, CDR2 SASEGT. Trimming shortened V by 1 base and J by 1 base, and 7 bases separated the two germline ends. This chain's CDR3 is CASSEGTANTEAFF. In DNA, the CDR3 is TGTGCCAGCAGTGAAGGGACGGCGAACACTGAAGCTTTCTTT.

This chain joins TRBV2 and TRBJ1-1; D is unclear. V shed 0 bases and J shed 0 bases, with 5 bases lying between them. Per the germline V gene, CDR1 is SNHLY and CDR2 is FYNNEI. The CDR3 is 14 amino acids. The CDR3 region is CASSEAGMNTEAFF. The DNA for the CDR3 is TGTGCCAGCAGTGAAGCCGGTATGAACACTGAAGCTTTCTTT.

The V gene is TRBV5-1, the J gene TRBJ2-1, with TRBD2 as a possible D gene (6 bases). The V and J ends lost 4 bases and 4 bases respectively, with 18 bases between them. The germline V gene encodes CDR1 SGHRS and CDR2 YFSETQ. The CDR3 loop spans 16 amino acids. The CDR3 DNA sequence: TGCGCCAGCAGCCCGGGCCCCAGCGGGTCTTACAATGAGCAGTTCTTC. It yields the protein CASSPGPSGSYNEQFF.

Written as DNA, the CDR3 is TGTGCCAGCAGTGAGAACAGGGTTGGGGCCAACGTCCTGACTTTC. It specifies CASSENRVGANVLTF. V gene TRBV2 combines with J gene TRBJ2-6; TRBD1 is a possible D gene (6 bases). With 3 bases removed from V and 3 bases from J, the gap between germline ends came to 9 bases. CDR3 size: 15 residues. CDR1 SNHLY and CDR2 FYNNEI come from the germline V gene.

V is TRBV28 and J is TRBJ1-1; tentatively, D is TRBD1 (6 bases). The CDR3 is 15 residues long. V lost 6 bases, J lost 4 bases, and 18 bases lay in between. The germline V gene encodes CDR1 MDHEN and CDR2 SYDVKM. CDR3 nucleotides: TGTGCCAGCAGACCTCCACAGGGATCGAGCACTGAAGCTTTCTTT. Its translation is CASRPPQGSSTEAFF.

V is TRBV18 and J is TRBJ1-2; D perhaps matches TRBD1 (5 bases). Trimming stripped 1 base from V and 3 bases from J, with 12 bases between. Germline CDR1 KGHSH, CDR2 LQKENI. This CDR3 has 15 residues. CDR3 DNA sequence: TGTGCCAGCTCACCACGAAAGGGGATCGACTATGGCTACACCTTC. It encodes CASSPRKGIDYGYTF.

The gene calls are TRBV30 and TRBJ1-2, with D perhaps matching TRBD1 (5 bases). The germline V gene encodes CDR1 GTSNPN and CDR2 SVGIG (reference sequence). V was pared by 0 bases and J by 0 bases, with 5 bases between. This CDR3 is built from 13 residues. CDR3 nucleotide sequence: TGTGCCTGGAGTGTACAGGCTAACTATGGCTACACCTTC. This encodes CAWSVQANYGYTF.

The V gene is TRBV28, the J gene TRBJ1-3; 7 nucleotides line up with TRBD1. The CDR3 loop spans 15 amino acids. Unmatched junction bases numbered 3, after V lost 1 base and J lost 3 bases. Germline values: CDR1 MDHEN, CDR2 SYDVKM. The CDR3 nucleotides are TGTGCCAGCAGTTTATCAGGGGGAATTGGAAACACCATATATTTT. This codes for CASSLSGGIGNTIYF. The full variable domain, rest sourced from reference TRBV28 and TRBJ1-3, is DVKVTQSSRYLVKRTGEKVFLECVQDMDHENMFWYRQDPGLGLRLIYFSYDVKMKEKGDIPEGYSVSREKKERFSLILESASTNQTSMYLCASSLSGGIGNTIYFGEGSWLTVV.